What follows are 23 T cell receptor beta chains derived from one specimen sequenced in a study of blood T cells in healthy people across ages. A second PCR of 7 to 11 cycles used a sample-barcoded 5' primer and a J-beta primer mix. TCRdb fed the 5' RACE reads into MiXCR, producing one record per CDR3 protein. The table includes more than 900,000 distinct CDR3 sequences, approximately 26% detected once. The same sample was also studied in work on T cells of mothers and their children.

The material sequenced was blood. These receptors came from a girl under 10 years old in good health.

The chain joins TRBV3-1 to TRBJ2-5; D ambiguous. The DNA end favors TRBJ2-1, so the J call may be wrong. CDR3 size: 14 residues. The germline CDR1 and CDR2 sequences are LGHDT and YNNKEL (reference sequence). This CDR3 reads CASSPVGDGNEQFF. The CDR3 bases are TGTGCCAGCAGCCCAGTCGGAGACGGCAATGAGCAGTTCTTC.

The V and J genes are TRBV13 and TRBJ2-3; D remains unclear. There are 12 residues in the CDR3. V was pared by 5 bases and J by 8 bases, with 11 bases between. In germline, CDR1 is PRHDT, CDR2 FYEKMQ (reference sequence). The CDR3 bases are TGTGCCAGCAGCGTAGACTTGGGTACGCAGTATTTT. This gives the protein CASSVDLGTQYF.

In this sample, this clonotype turned up a few times. This rearrangement joins TRBV5-1 to TRBJ2-1; D may be TRBD1 or TRBD2 (5 bases each). V lost 4 bases and J 6 bases, leaving 17 bases between the germline ends. Germline V gene sequence: CDR1 SGHRS, CDR2 YFSETQ. The CDR3 runs 15 residues. In DNA form, the CDR3 reads TGCGCCAGCAGCCCGGGGCTTTCCGGGTCCAATGAGCAGTTCTTC. Protein product: CASSPGLSGSNEQFF.

This clonotype was observed a few times. This chain joins TRBV12-3 or TRBV12-4 and TRBJ1-3; TRBD1 matches 9 bases. The CDR3 has 16 amino acids. Unmatched junction bases numbered 11, after V lost 4 bases and J lost 7 bases. For the CDR3, the DNA is TGTGCCAGCAGTTCTAGATTCGCCGGGACAGGGAACACCATATATTTT. Its protein is CASSSRFAGTGNTIYF.

The rearrangement joins TRBV29-1 to TRBJ2-7; D gene uncertain. The CDR3 is made up of 11 amino acids. The germline V gene encodes CDR1 SQVTM and CDR2 ANQGSEA. The V and J ends lost 5 bases and 6 bases respectively, with 11 bases between them. In DNA form, the CDR3 reads TGCAGCGTTTATTTGGTAGGCGAGCAGTACTTC. This codes for CSVYLVGEQYF.

The chain is built from TRBV20-1 and TRBJ1-2; TRBD1 matches 7 bases. With V trimmed by 7 bases and J by 3 bases, 8 bases remained unmatched. The CDR3 is 13 amino acids. The germline V gene encodes CDR1 DFQATT and CDR2 SNEGSKA (reference sequence). The CDR3 bases are TGCAGTGGACCTGACAGGGAGGACTATGGCTACACCTTC. It encodes CSGPDREDYGYTF.

V gene TRBV5-1 combines with J gene TRBJ2-1; 7 positions agree with TRBD2. In germline, CDR1 is SGHRS, CDR2 YFSETQ. V gave up 2 bases and J gave up 6 bases; unmatched junction bases: 20. The CDR3 is 19 residues long. The CDR3 DNA is TGCGCCAGCAGCTTTACGGGTTTTAGCGGGCGCGCCCTGCCCAATGAGCAGTTCTTC. The encoded protein is CASSFTGFSGRALPNEQFF. The complete variable domain, with remaining parts taken from reference TRBV5-1 and TRBJ2-1, reads KAGVTQTPRYLIKTRGQQVTLSCSPISGHRSVSWYQQTPGQGLQFLFEYFSETQRNKGNFPGRFSGRQFSNSRSEMNVSTLELGDSALYLCASSFTGFSGRALPNEQFFGPGTRLTVL.

The chain joins TRBV29-1 to TRBJ2-7; D perhaps matches TRBD2 (6 bases). With the DNA end fitting TRBJ2-1 better, the J assignment may be wrong. Germline loops: CDR1 SQVTM, CDR2 ANQGSEA. This CDR3 region has 13 residues. The DNA of the CDR3 is TGCAGCGTGACCGGGACTCCTAGCGATGAGCAGTTCTTC. Translated: CSVTGTPSDEQFF.

This clonotype was seen only a few times. This chain connects TRBV6-1 to TRBJ2-3; 9 bases line up with TRBD1. The germline V gene encodes CDR1 MNHNS and CDR2 SASEGT. Trimming removed 8 bases from V and 3 bases from J; junction bases left unmatched: 9. The CDR3 consists of 15 residues. CDR3 nucleotide sequence: TGTGCCAGCCGTACAGACAGGGGGTGGACAGATACGCAGTATTTT. Amino acids: CASRTDRGWTDTQYF.

This CDR3 reads CASTPGALGAGANVLTF. DNA for the CDR3: TGTGCCAGCACGCCCGGGGCGCTGGGCGCTGGGGCCAACGTCCTGACTTTC. V is TRBV3-1 and J is TRBJ2-6, with D perhaps TRBD1 or TRBD2 (5 bases each). V gave up 7 bases and J gave up 2 bases, with 18 bases separating them. Germline V gene sequence: CDR1 LGHDT, CDR2 YNNKEL (reference sequence). CDR3 length equals 17 residues.

This clonotype was found a few times. The J gene is TRBJ2-3, the V gene TRBV7-2; maybe TRBD1 (5 bases). The CDR3 contains 14 residues. The V gene lost 5 bases and the J gene lost 3 bases, with 12 bases spanning the gap. CDR1 and CDR2 from the germline V gene are SGHTA and FQGNSA. The CDR3 bases are TGTGCCAGCAGCAGCCCTAGGGGTACAGATACGCAGTATTTT. Translating gives CASSSPRGTDTQYF.

This clonotype was seen more than once but under ten times. The rearrangement links TRBV29-1 to TRBJ2-7; TRBD1 aligns across 8 bases. There are 15 residues in the CDR3. Germline trimming cut 4 bases from V and 1 base from J; bases unmatched to any gene: 9. Germline values: CDR1 SQVTM, CDR2 ANQGSEA. CDR3 DNA: TGCAGCGTTGTACCCCGGGACAGGCCTTCCTACGAGCAGTACTTC. Its protein product is CSVVPRDRPSYEQYF.

The rearrangement links TRBV12-3 or TRBV12-4 to TRBJ2-3, with 13 bases aligning to TRBD2. The CDR3 runs to 16 residues. The V gene end was trimmed by 4 bases and the J gene end by 5 bases; junction bases not matched to a gene: 6. In nucleotides, the CDR3 is TGTGCCAGCAGTTGTACTAGCGGGGGGGCCAGAGATACGCAGTATTTT. This encodes CASSCTSGGARDTQYF.

This clonotype appeared a few times. The chain combines TRBV11-1 with TRBJ2-7, with D possibly matching TRBD1 (6 bases). Germline V gene data show CDR1 as SGHAT and CDR2 as FQDESV (reference sequence). This CDR3 comprises 15 residues. Trimming took off 3 bases at V and 2 bases at J, with 14 bases between the two ends. CDR3 bases: TGTGCCAGCAGCTTTTTCGCTCCAGGGGCCTACGAGCAGTACTTC. Translating gives CASSFFAPGAYEQYF.

The chain couples TRBV9 to TRBJ2-5; no firm D call. The tail of the sequence fits TRBJ2-7 better, so the J call may be wrong. CDR3 length: 12 residues. Germline lookup yields CDR1 SGDLS and CDR2 YYNGEE. The DNA for the CDR3 is TGTGCCAGCAGCGCCCAGATCTACGAGCAGTACTTC. Protein product: CASSAQIYEQYF.

Only a few counts were recorded for this clonotype. The V call is TRBV10-3, the J call TRBJ2-3; 9 positions match TRBD1. The CDR3 spans 15 residues. With V trimmed by 5 bases and J by 6 bases, 9 bases remained unmatched. Germline-derived CDR1 and CDR2 are ENHRY and SYGVKD. The CDR3 sequence is CAISTQGASGDTQYF. The CDR3 DNA reads TGTGCCATCAGTACACAGGGGGCCTCAGGGGATACGCAGTATTTT.

V is TRBV20-1 and J is TRBJ1-6; D unclear. The CDR3 covers 16 residues. The V end lost 0 bases, the J end lost 4 bases, and 13 bases lay between the germline ends. Germline CDR1 is DFQATT and CDR2 is SNEGSKA (reference sequence). The CDR3 DNA follows: TGCAGTGCTAGAGATCGGGCAGAAATTTATAATTCACCCCTCCACTTT. This sequence encodes CSARDRAEIYNSPLHF.

This clonotype was observed a handful of times. The CDR3 spells CASSSLGGVYNEQFF. CDR3 bases: TGTGCCAGCAGCTCTTTAGGGGGGGTATACAATGAGCAGTTCTTC. V usage is TRBV7-2 and J usage is TRBJ2-1; tentative D call: TRBD2 (7 bases). Germline V CDR1 and CDR2: SGHTA, FQGNSA. The ends were cut back, 4 bases at V and 4 bases at J, with 14 bases in the middle. There are 15 residues in the CDR3.

This clonotype was seen a handful of times. The genes are TRBV11-2 and TRBJ2-1; no clear D. Trimming stripped 6 bases from V and 2 bases from J, with 17 bases between. This CDR3 is 16 amino acids long. Germline V CDR1 and CDR2: SGHAT, FQNNGV. CDR3 bases: TGTGCCAGCAGGGGCGGCGGTGGGGAACCCTACAATGAGCAGTTCTTC. It yields the protein CASRGGGGEPYNEQFF.

This clonotype was found a few times. The V gene is TRBV28, the J gene TRBJ2-1, with 7 bases aligning to TRBD1. The CDR3 sequence is 13 residues long. Germline V CDR1 and CDR2: MDHEN, SYDVKM. The junction had 10 bases not matched to a gene; V was cut back by 8 bases and J by 9 bases. CDR3 nucleotide sequence: TGTGCCAGCGAGGACAGGTCGTATGGTGAGCAGTTCTTC. Its protein product is CASEDRSYGEQFF.

The table lists this clonotype with a few counts. The chain has TRBV12-5 and TRBJ2-5; D is unclear. The J call may be in error: the DNA end matches TRBJ2-7 better. Looked up from germline, CDR1 is LGHNT and CDR2 is FRNRAP. The CDR3 totals 12 residues. The chain's CDR3 is CASGRQTYEQYF. The CDR3 DNA reads as TGTGCTAGTGGTCGCCAGACCTACGAGCAGTACTTC.

The CDR3, as DNA: TGCGCCAGCAGCTTGGAGGGGATCGGGACAGATACGCAGTATTTT. Its protein product is CASSLEGIGTDTQYF. The chain has TRBV5-1 and TRBJ2-3; weak D call: TRBD1 (5 bases). The V gene lost 0 bases and the J gene lost 3 bases, with 11 bases spanning the gap. CDR1 is SGHRS and CDR2 is YFSETQ in the germline V gene. CDR3 size: 15 residues.

V usage is TRBV6-6 and J usage is TRBJ2-2; D call uncertain. The germline CDR1 and CDR2 sequences are MNHNY and SVGAGI (reference sequence). Trimming pared 6 bases from V and 2 bases from J, leaving 10 bases between. The CDR3 has 14 amino acids. The CDR3 coding sequence is TGTGCCAGCAGGGATGGATCAAACACCGGGGAGCTGTTTTTT. This codes for CASRDGSNTGELFF.